This record looks at one T cell receptor beta chain sequence and its context. Its target is unknown. The repertoire was sequenced with immunoSEQ multiplex PCR; TCRdb's copy has only in-frame clones and lacks some. Of over 1.5 million clones listed, 95% to 99% are singletons. This sample was included in a study of shared clonotypes between healthy human individuals. Study results and limitations: It was anticipated that sequencing depth would influence how many clonotypes donors shared.

There are 13 residues in the CDR3. Trimming stripped 5 bases from V and 10 bases from J, with 17 bases between. CDR1 is SGHNT and CDR2 is YENEEA in the germline V gene. The material sequenced was naive CD4+ T cells sorted from blood. As to subset: CD45RA+ positively selected. The source is a man aged 25 to 40 in good health. The gene calls are TRBV11-3 and TRBJ2-5; the D gene could be TRBD1 or TRBD2 (5 bases each). The CDR3 sequence is CASSPTPNGGQYF. Written as DNA, the CDR3 is TGTGCCAGCAGCCCCACCCCCAATGGGGGCCAGTACTTC.